The 27 T cell receptor beta chains reported below all come from one sample, sequenced in a study of T-cell reconstitution after alpha-beta-depleted transplantation in children. Unique molecular identifiers were incorporated when the TCRbeta library was constructed. TCRdb fed the PCR reads into MiXCR, producing one record per CDR3 protein. The sample holds 230,000 or so distinct CDR3 sequences, approximately 12% seen once. The starting material was PBMCs from the stem cell graft donor, obtained from the stem cell graft. Receptor source: a human donor who donated a stem cell graft to a child with acute lymphoblastic leukemia.

In this sample, this clonotype turned up many times. This sequence joins TRBV19 and TRBJ2-7; D not resolved. CDR1 and CDR2 (germline): LNHDA, SQIVND (reference sequence). The CDR3 has 15 residues. V was clipped by 2 bases and J by 0 bases, with 11 bases between them. CDR3 DNA sequence: TGTGCCAGTAGTATAAGTGGATCCTACTCCTACGAGCAGTACTTC. Residues: CASSISGSYSYEQYF.

Ten or more counts support this clonotype. This rearrangement joins TRBV27 to TRBJ1-2; D ambiguous. The germline CDR1 and CDR2 sequences are MNHEY and SMNVEV (reference sequence). Trimming took 5 bases from V and 4 from J, leaving 14 bases between them. The CDR3 has 14 amino acids. The CDR3 DNA sequence: TGTGCCAGCAGTCCACTAGGCGGGATCTATGGCTACACCTTC. This sequence encodes CASSPLGGIYGYTF.

The chain couples TRBV11-2 to TRBJ2-5; D unresolved. The CDR3 has 15 amino acids. Between the trimmed V and J ends, which lost 2 bases and 3 bases, there was a span of 13 bases. Germline values: CDR1 SGHAT, CDR2 FQNNGV. The CDR3 is CASSLFWGREETQYF. The CDR3 bases are TGTGCCAGCAGCTTATTTTGGGGTAGAGAAGAGACCCAGTACTTC.

This clonotype occurred many times. The chain has TRBV12-3 or TRBV12-4 and TRBJ2-7; D ambiguous. V gave up 3 bases and J gave up 6 bases, with 9 bases separating them. The CDR3 sequence is 12 residues long. CDR3 coding DNA: TGTGCCAGCAGTTTTGATCTGGGCGAGCAGTACTTC. As protein: CASSFDLGEQYF.

Comment on this clonotype: One end of the junction fails to match germline, which may point to a read error. The V call is TRBV20-1, the J call TRBJ2-3; 9 nucleotides align to TRBD2. CDR3 length: 15 amino acids. Germline assignment: CDR1 DFQATT and CDR2 SNEGSKA (reference sequence). The chain's CDR3 is CCAGPPGLAPDTQYF. CDR3 in DNA: TGCTGTGCGGGCCCGCCCGGACTAGCGCCAGATACGCAGTATTTT.

This clonotype was recorded at least ten times. The genes are TRBV4-1 and TRBJ2-5; 11 positions match TRBD1. Looked up from germline, CDR1 is MGHRA and CDR2 is YSYEKL. With V trimmed by 4 bases and J by 5 bases, 6 bases remained unmatched. This CDR3 has 15 amino acids. CDR3 nucleotides: TGCGCCAGCAGCCCTTGGACAGGGGGCGCGGAGACCCAGTACTTC. Its translation: CASSPWTGGAETQYF.

At least ten counts were recorded for this clonotype. This chain links TRBV18 with TRBJ2-1; 10 bases agree with TRBD2. Looked up from germline, CDR1 is KGHSH and CDR2 is LQKENI. The CDR3 runs to 16 residues. Trimming at V came to 10 bases and at J to 2 bases, leaving 11 bases not matched to a gene. DNA of the CDR3: TGTGCCACCAACCTAGCGGGAGTGGGGACCTACAATGAGCAGTTCTTC. Protein product: CATNLAGVGTYNEQFF. Full variable domain (remainder filled in from reference TRBV18 and TRBJ2-1): NAGVMQNPRHLVRRRGQEARLRCSPMKGHSHVYWYRQLPEEGLKFMVYLQKENIIDESGMPKERFSAEFPKEGPSILRIQQVVRGDSAAYFCATNLAGVGTYNEQFFGPGTRLTVL.

This clonotype was picked up many times. The chain recombines TRBV10-3 with TRBJ2-3; D call uncertain. Germline V gene lookup returns CDR1 ENHRY and CDR2 SYGVKD. CDR3 length: 16 residues. Trimming left V 2 bases short and J 6 bases short, with 18 bases between. The CDR3 loop is CAISEGQKTDGDTQYF. The DNA of the CDR3 is TGTGCCATCAGTGAGGGCCAAAAGACGGACGGCGATACGCAGTATTTT.

This chain uses TRBV15 with TRBJ1-1; perhaps TRBD1 as D (6 bases). In germline, CDR1 is LNHNV, CDR2 YYDKDF (reference sequence). The CDR3 is 15 residues long. Trimming took off 1 base at V and 2 bases at J, with 11 bases between the two ends. The CDR3 protein is CATSRGGTSNTEAFF. The CDR3 DNA reads as TGTGCCACCAGCAGAGGTGGGACATCCAACACTGAAGCTTTCTTT.

This clonotype was found many times. The rearrangement links TRBV4-3 to TRBJ1-3; no firm D call. This CDR3 has 15 residues. Germline V gives CDR1 LGHNA, CDR2 YSLEER. The V and J ends lost 0 bases and 0 bases respectively, with 6 bases between them. The CDR3 DNA follows: TGCGCCAGCAGCCAAGAGGCATACTCTGGAAACACCATATATTTT. Protein product: CASSQEAYSGNTIYF.

This clonotype came up many times. This rearrangement joins TRBV12-3 or TRBV12-4 to TRBJ2-3; tentatively, D is TRBD2 (5 bases). CDR3 length: 12 residues. V was shortened by 6 bases and J by 7 bases, with 11 bases between the two germline ends. The CDR3 here is CASRTSGYTQYF. DNA for the CDR3: TGTGCCAGCAGGACCAGCGGATATACGCAGTATTTT.

This clonotype was seen ten or more times. The chain combines TRBV27 with TRBJ2-2; D may be TRBD1 (5 bases). V lost 3 bases and J lost 7, with 9 bases in between. The CDR3 loop spans 13 amino acids. In germline, CDR1 is MNHEY, CDR2 SMNVEV (reference sequence). The CDR3 DNA reads as TGTGCCAGCAGTTTGAGACAGTTCGGGGAGCTGTTTTTT. Protein product: CASSLRQFGELFF.

J is TRBJ1-1 and V is TRBV5-6; no clear D gene. CDR3 length: 15 amino acids. Germline V CDR1 and CDR2: SGHDT, YYEEEE. V was cut by 3 bases and J by 0 bases, with 12 bases left in between. The DNA for the CDR3 is TGTGCCAGCAGCTCGGGGTGGGGAGTGAACACTGAAGCTTTCTTT. Translated: CASSSGWGVNTEAFF. The whole variable domain, remainder taken from reference TRBV5-6 and TRBJ1-1, is DAGVTQSPTHLIKTRGQQVTLRCSPKSGHDTVSWYQQALGQGPQFIFQYYEEEERQRGNFPDRFSGHQFPNYSSELNVNALLLGDSALYLCASSSGWGVNTEAFFGQGTRLTVV.

The sample holds many counts of this clonotype. V and J are TRBV4-3 and TRBJ2-3; 7 bases agree with TRBD2. V gave up 5 bases and J gave up 2 bases; unmatched junction bases: 7. This CDR3 region has 15 residues. Looked up from germline, CDR1 is LGHNA and CDR2 is YSLEER. As DNA, the CDR3 is TGCGCCAGCAGCACGGGGGAGGGCCCCACAGATACGCAGTATTTT. It yields the protein CASSTGEGPTDTQYF.

Ten or more counts support this clonotype. The chain has TRBV29-1 and TRBJ1-1, with D tentatively TRBD1 (5 bases). Germline CDR1 SQVTM, CDR2 ANQGSEA. V shed 5 bases and J shed 1 base, with 11 bases lying between them. The CDR3 covers 13 residues. The CDR3 DNA is TGCAGCGTTATCCCAGGGAAGAACACTGAAGCTTTCTTT. It codes for CSVIPGKNTEAFF. Looking up the rest from reference TRBV29-1 and TRBJ1-1 gives the full variable domain: SAVISQKPSRDICQRGTSLTIQCQVDSQVTMMFWYRQQPGQSLTLIATANQGSEATYESGFVIDKFPISRPNLTFSTLTVSNMSPEDSSIYLCSVIPGKNTEAFFGQGTRLTVV.

This clonotype was picked up many times. The V gene is TRBV20-1, the J gene TRBJ2-7; 7 positions agree with TRBD1. V was clipped by 5 bases and J by 6 bases; unmatched bases: 10. The CDR3 extends over 13 amino acids. Germline V gives CDR1 DFQATT, CDR2 SNEGSKA (reference sequence). CDR3 bases: TGCAGTGCTCCAGGGGGAAGTGTCGCCGAGCAGTACTTC. Translated, it gives CSAPGGSVAEQYF.

This clonotype was seen many times. The V call is TRBV5-1, the J call TRBJ2-3; TRBD2 agrees at 7 bases. From germline, CDR1 is SGHRS and CDR2 YFSETQ. The J segment lost 4 bases and the V segment lost 3 bases, leaving 8 bases of the junction unmatched. The CDR3 length is 15 residues. The CDR3 bases are TGCGCCAGCAGCTGGGGAACGGGGAGGGCAGATACGCAGTATTTT. Amino acid sequence: CASSWGTGRADTQYF.

There are a few counts of this clonotype. The chain has TRBV20-1 and TRBJ2-5; TRBD1 is a possible D gene (5 bases). The germline V gene encodes CDR1 DFQATT and CDR2 SNEGSKA (reference sequence). The CDR3 totals 10 residues. V lost 7 bases, J lost 2 bases, and 5 bases lay in between. The CDR3 protein is CSGQQETQYF. The CDR3 bases are TGCAGTGGACAGCAAGAGACCCAGTACTTC.

Points on this clonotype: A much larger clonotype is one base distant, so this may be a read error. The rearrangement uses TRBV11-2 and TRBJ2-1, with D tentatively TRBD1 (5 bases). Germline V gene lookup returns CDR1 SGHAT and CDR2 FQNNGV. This CDR3 spans 13 amino acids. This chain's CDR3 is CAGSPRVTNEQFF. The CDR3, as DNA: TGTGCCGGCAGCCCCAGGGTAACGAATGAGCAGTTCTTC.

This chain uses TRBV11-2 with TRBJ2-5; 11 bases map to TRBD1. V lost 0 bases, J lost 1 base, and 1 base stayed unmatched. Germline loops: CDR1 SGHAT, CDR2 FQNNGV. The CDR3 runs 16 residues. The DNA for the CDR3 is TGTGCCAGCAGCTTAGAAGGGACAGGGGGCCAAGAGACCCAGTACTTC. This sequence encodes CASSLEGTGGQETQYF.

This clonotype was recorded many times. The J gene is TRBJ2-7, the V gene TRBV6-6; TRBD2 matches 8 bases. V lost 8 bases, J lost 2 bases, and 5 bases stayed unmatched. CDR1 MNHNY and CDR2 SVGAGI come from the germline V gene (reference sequence). CDR3 size: 13 residues. CDR3 DNA sequence: TGTGCCAGCGGAGCGGGAGCCCCCTACGAGCAGTACTTC. The encoded protein is CASGAGAPYEQYF.

This clonotype was counted at least ten times. This chain joins TRBV6-2 or TRBV6-3 and TRBJ2-2; 8 bases are shared with TRBD2. V gave up 2 bases and J gave up 3 bases; unmatched junction bases: 11. The CDR3 contains 18 residues. Germline CDR1 MNHEY, CDR2 SVGEGT. CDR3 amino acids: CASSYTTSARGYTGELFF. CDR3 nucleotides: TGTGCCAGCAGTTACACGACTAGCGCCCGAGGATACACCGGGGAGCTGTTTTTT.

This clonotype was picked up many times. The chain uses TRBV29-1 and TRBJ1-1; D call uncertain. The CDR3 extends over 13 amino acids. V lost 8 bases and J lost 1, with 14 bases in between. The germline V gene has CDR1 SQVTM and CDR2 ANQGSEA. The CDR3 nucleotides are TGCAGCACTTCTGACACCGGGAACACTGAAGCTTTCTTT. Amino acid sequence: CSTSDTGNTEAFF.

This clonotype has ten or more counts. This chain uses TRBV6-1 with TRBJ1-2; no clear D gene. Germline CDR1 and CDR2: MNHNS and SASEGT. V gave up 6 bases and J gave up 0 bases, with 11 bases separating them. The CDR3 has 14 amino acids. CDR3: CASSPITANYGYTF. The CDR3 DNA follows: TGTGCCAGCAGCCCCATAACAGCTAACTATGGCTACACCTTC.

This clonotype showed up many times. CDR3 protein: CASSSNYWTGGNGSPLHF. The DNA for the CDR3 is TGTGCCAGCAGTTCTAACTATTGGACAGGGGGGAATGGTTCACCCCTCCACTTT. This chain links TRBV12-3 or TRBV12-4 with TRBJ1-6, with 10 bases that match TRBD1. After removal of 4 bases from V and 9 bases from J, the junction contained 15 bases not matched to a gene. The CDR3 has 18 residues.

This clonotype showed up just a few times. J is TRBJ2-1 and V is TRBV20-1; 10 bases map to TRBD2. The CDR3 contains 15 residues. Trimming removed 0 bases from V and 7 bases from J; junction bases left unmatched: 6. The V gene's germline CDR1 is DFQATT and CDR2 SNEGSKA (reference sequence). The CDR3 loop reads CSARDPLAGANEQFF. The CDR3 nucleotides are TGCAGTGCTAGAGATCCGCTAGCGGGAGCGAATGAGCAGTTCTTC.

This clonotype was seen at least ten times. The chain has TRBV5-1 and TRBJ2-7; D gene ambiguous. This CDR3 contains 11 residues. Germline V gene lookup returns CDR1 SGHRS and CDR2 YFSETQ. The V gene lost 4 bases and the J gene lost 2 bases, with 4 bases spanning the gap. CDR3 DNA: TGCGCCAGCAGCGAGGCCTACGAGCAGTACTTC. Its protein product is CASSEAYEQYF.